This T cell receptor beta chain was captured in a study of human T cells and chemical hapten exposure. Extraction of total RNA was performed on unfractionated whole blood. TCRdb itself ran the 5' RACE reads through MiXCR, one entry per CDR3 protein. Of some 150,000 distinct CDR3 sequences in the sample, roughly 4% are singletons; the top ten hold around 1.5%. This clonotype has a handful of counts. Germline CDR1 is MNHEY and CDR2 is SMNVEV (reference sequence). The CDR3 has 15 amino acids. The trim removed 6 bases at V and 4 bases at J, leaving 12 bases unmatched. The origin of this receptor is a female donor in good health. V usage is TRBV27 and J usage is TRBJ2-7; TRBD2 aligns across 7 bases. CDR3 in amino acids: CASSPVGGMGYEQYF. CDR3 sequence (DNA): TGTGCCAGCAGCCCCGTGGGGGGGATGGGATACGAGCAGTACTTC.